This TCR beta chain is from a study of T cells in Graves' hyperthyroidism and ophthalmopathy. General study points: The model forecast ophthalmopathy, anticipating it by a median roughly 6 months before onset. From stable hyperthyroidism, ophthalmopathy was set apart by a 13 V-J model.

It was RNA transcripts that yielded the amplified TCR beta CDR3 regions. Researchers ran a first-round RT-PCR on the TCR CDR3 using the HTBI primer set. TCRdb processed the multiplex PCR reads anew with MiXCR; each CDR3 protein has one entry. The data contain 600,000 to 900,000 distinct CDR3 sequences, roughly 15% of them singletons. Germline CDR1 MNHNS, CDR2 SASEGT. The germline V and J ends were trimmed by 5 bases and 7 bases, with 15 bases remaining between them. The length of the CDR3 is 14 residues. Hyperthyroidism of Graves' type that showed no ophthalmopathy progression within 18 months was stable. In the case of this clonotype: Its specificity is not known.

Sequencing was performed on blood. This chain uses TRBV6-1 with TRBJ2-4, with a possible D match to TRBD2 (6 bases). This receptor was taken from a man younger than 30 with Graves' hyperthyroidism. For the CDR3, the DNA is TGTGCCAGCAGTACGGGACCGCGGGGTAACATTCAGTACTTC. Protein: CASSTGPRGNIQYF.